Listed here are 15 T cell receptor beta chains from one sample, sequenced in a study of Graves' ophthalmopathy and Graves' hyperthyroidism listed by TCRdb under 2018. TCRdb lists the instrument as Illumina HiSeq 2000. For repertoire sequencing, TCR beta CDR3 regions were amplified from RNA transcripts. A first-round RT-PCR used HTBI primers with the Qiagen OneStep RT-PCR kit, followed by a second-round multiplex PCR, size selection and purification. TCRdb trimmed the raw reads at Q25, called clones with MiXCR and kept productive beta chains. One record per CDR3 amino acid sequence lists the most common genes and DNA. The sample has roughly 230,000 distinct CDR3 sequences on record, about a fifth of them singletons. Of the sample, 35% to 55% is held by the ten largest clones. Sequenced: peripheral blood. These receptors all stem from a woman in her forties or fifties with Graves' ophthalmopathy. Donor details come from another sample of the same person, matched by shared clones.

In its sample, this clonotype was seen many times. The chain combines TRBV7-6 with TRBJ2-7; a possible D gene is TRBD2 (6 bases). Looked up from germline, CDR1 is SGHVS and CDR2 is FNYEAQ. The CDR3 has 16 residues. V was clipped by 5 bases and J by 6 bases, with 23 bases between them. CDR3 sequence reads: CASSPSDPGAPREQYF. CDR3 DNA sequence: TGTGCCAGCAGCCCCTCCGATCCGGGAGCCCCTCGCGAGCAGTACTTC.

Ten or more counts support this clonotype. As DNA, the CDR3 is TGTGCCAGTAGCATAAGTTCGGGATTAGAGACCCAGTACTTC. This gives the protein CASSISSGLETQYF. V is TRBV19 and J is TRBJ2-5; maybe TRBD2 (5 bases). Germline lookup yields CDR1 LNHDA and CDR2 SQIVND (reference sequence). This CDR3 comprises 14 residues. Trimming took 6 bases from V and 4 from J, leaving 15 bases between them.

In this sample, this clonotype turned up many times. The chain links TRBV11-2 to TRBJ2-7; D gene uncertain. Germline CDR1 is SGHAT and CDR2 is FQNNGV. The CDR3 runs 18 residues. V was clipped by 1 base and J by 2 bases, with 21 bases between them. For the CDR3, the DNA is TGTGCCAGCAGCTTAGTTTCGCTCGGTACACATACCGCCTACGAGCAGTACTTC. Encoded protein: CASSLVSLGTHTAYEQYF.

The table lists this clonotype with many counts. The rearrangement links TRBV2 to TRBJ1-2, with 9 bases identical to TRBD1. Trimming took 6 bases from V and 7 from J; bases not matched to a gene: 6. Germline V gene sequence: CDR1 SNHLY, CDR2 FYNNEI. The CDR3 is 13 residues long. The CDR3 DNA reads as TGTGCCAGCAGAGGGACAGGGTTGCGTGGCTACACCTTC. It yields the protein CASRGTGLRGYTF.

The CDR3 here is CASSLGLNRQGILSPLHF. CDR3 DNA sequence: TGCGCCAGCAGCTTGGGCTTAAACCGACAGGGCATTTTATCACCCCTCCACTTT. The chain has TRBV5-1 and TRBJ1-6; TRBD1 matches at 7 bases. Per germline, CDR1 SGHRS and CDR2 YFSETQ. The CDR3 covers 18 residues. Losses at the gene ends were 0 bases for V and 10 bases for J; bases not matched to a gene: 16.

This clonotype appeared many times. The rearrangement links TRBV29-1 to TRBJ1-1; TRBD1 matches at 9 bases. Germline CDR1 reads SQVTM; CDR2 reads ANQGSEA. V was clipped by 4 bases and J by 4 bases; unmatched bases: 13. CDR3 size: 16 residues. The DNA for the CDR3 is TGCAGCGTTGTGGGACAGGGCGGTTGGTCGTCCACTGAAGCTTTCTTT. Protein: CSVVGQGGWSSTEAFF.

This clonotype appeared many times. This rearrangement joins TRBV6-1 to TRBJ2-7; D unclear. This CDR3 contains 16 residues. V gave up 2 bases and J gave up 2 bases, with 16 bases separating them. CDR1 is MNHNS, CDR2 SASEGT, per germline. CDR3 sequence: CASSEMVIGSPYEQYF. The CDR3 bases are TGTGCCAGCAGTGAAATGGTAATTGGCAGCCCCTACGAGCAGTACTTC.

The V call is TRBV11-3, the J call TRBJ2-7, with D possibly matching TRBD2 (6 bases). This CDR3 has 15 amino acids. Trimming stripped 5 bases from V and 3 bases from J, with 17 bases between. Germline CDR1 is SGHNT and CDR2 is YENEEA. In DNA, the CDR3 is TGTGCCAGCAGCCCCGGGAGTGATCCACGCTACGAGCAGTACTTC. This gives the protein CASSPGSDPRYEQYF.

This clonotype was seen many times. V and J are TRBV28 and TRBJ1-2; 9 bases fit TRBD1. The trim removed 7 bases at V and 2 bases at J, leaving 2 bases unmatched. Germline V gives CDR1 MDHEN, CDR2 SYDVKM. The CDR3 runs to 13 residues. The CDR3, as DNA: TGTGCCAGCACCACAGGGGGCAACTATGGCTACACCTTC. Protein: CASTTGGNYGYTF.

This clonotype was observed at least ten times. The rearrangement uses TRBV12-3 or TRBV12-4 and TRBJ2-5; 13 bases match TRBD2. CDR3 length equals 16 residues. The V segment lost 3 bases and the J segment 3 bases; nucleotides outside the gene matches: 4. The CDR3, as DNA: TGTGCCAGCAGTTTTGGGACTAGCGGGAACAAAGAGACCCAGTACTTC. Amino acid sequence: CASSFGTSGNKETQYF.

This clonotype came up many times. The chain recombines TRBV20-1 with TRBJ1-1, with D uncertain. Germline CDR1 DFQATT, CDR2 SNEGSKA (reference sequence). CDR3 length: 13 amino acids. V was clipped by 5 bases and J by 8 bases, with 18 bases between them. The CDR3 sequence is CSAVTGSAVEAFF. CDR3 DNA: TGCAGTGCTGTCACGGGCAGCGCCGTGGAAGCTTTCTTT.

This clonotype has a handful of counts. The chain has TRBV12-3 or TRBV12-4 and TRBJ1-2, with TRBD1 matching 7 bases. V lost 5 bases, J lost 10 bases, and 7 bases stayed unmatched. This CDR3 has 12 residues. CDR3 bases: TGTGCCAGCAGTCCGACAGGGAAGGACTACACCTTC. Its protein product is CASSPTGKDYTF.

V gene TRBV12-3 or TRBV12-4 combines with J gene TRBJ1-5; D is unresolved. Trimming removed 2 bases at V and 8 bases at J, with 10 bases between. The CDR3 spans 13 residues. CDR3 sequence reads: CASSLRPKEPQHF. DNA for the CDR3: TGTGCCAGCAGTTTACGCCCCAAGGAGCCCCAGCATTTT.

This clonotype came up many times. This chain uses TRBV7-3 with TRBJ2-3; D gene uncertain. CDR1 and CDR2 from the germline V gene are SGHTA and FQGTGA. CDR3 size: 13 residues. The V end lost 0 bases, the J end lost 4 bases, and 5 bases lay between the germline ends. CDR3 sequence (DNA): TGTGCCAGCAGCTTAACCTACTCAGATACGCAGTATTTT. Its translation is CASSLTYSDTQYF.

This clonotype was seen at least ten times. The chain joins TRBV28 to TRBJ1-1; the match to TRBD1 covers 7 bases. The CDR3 is 13 amino acids. Germline assignment: CDR1 MDHEN and CDR2 SYDVKM. V was clipped by 5 bases and J by 8 bases; unmatched bases: 8. The CDR3 spells CASSGTERTEAFF. In nucleotides, the CDR3 is TGTGCCAGCAGTGGGACAGAGCGAACCGAAGCTTTCTTT. The full variable domain, its missing parts supplied by reference TRBV28 and TRBJ1-1, is DVKVTQSSRYLVKRTGEKVFLECVQDMDHENMFWYRQDPGLGLRLIYFSYDVKMKEKGDIPEGYSVSREKKERFSLILESASTNQTSMYLCASSGTERTEAFFGQGTRLTVV.